These T cell receptor beta chains were read from a single sample in a study of T cells in Graves' hyperthyroidism and ophthalmopathy. MiXCR, applied by TCRdb to the multiplex PCR reads, yields one record per CDR3 protein. Of about 290,000 distinct CDR3 sequences listed, about 14% were seen once; the top ten hold 6.5% to 10%. The sequencing input was blood. The receptors were sampled from a woman aged 25-40 years with Graves' hyperthyroidism that later progressed to Graves' ophthalmopathy. Both conserved end residues are trimmed from each CDR3. The D gene is left open where the match is weak.

CDR3 protein: AWSLAGGSEQF; D gene: TRBD2; V gene: TRBV30
CDR3 protein: ASSLRDRGAYGYT; D gene: NA; V gene: TRBV27
CDR3 protein: ASSLTLGGKTQY; D gene: NA; V gene: TRBV6-1
CDR3 protein: ASSARAIDGYT; D gene: NA; V gene: TRBV7-2
CDR3 protein: ASSYSRHSNTEAF; D gene: NA; V gene: TRBV6-5
CDR3 protein: ASSERATGGNSPLH; D gene: TRBD1; V gene: TRBV7-2
CDR3 protein: ASGPPLTYEQY; D gene: NA; V gene: TRBV14
CDR3 protein: ASSAWPWEEQY; D gene: NA; V gene: TRBV19
CDR3 protein: ASSPSSDPNYEQY; D gene: NA; V gene: TRBV5-1
CDR3 protein: AISELGSQETQY; D gene: NA; V gene: TRBV10-3
CDR3 protein: SANSQGGYEQY; D gene: NA; V gene: TRBV20-1
CDR3 protein: ASSLGGGSTGELF; D gene: TRBD2; V gene: TRBV7-3
CDR3 protein: SVDVDHDYNEQF; D gene: NA; V gene: TRBV29-1
CDR3 protein: ASDRGSTDTQY; D gene: TRBD1; V gene: TRBV10-3
CDR3 protein: SALSETVSNQPQH; D gene: NA; V gene: TRBV20-1
CDR3 protein: ASSVSFEMKPGYGYT; D gene: NA; V gene: TRBV9
CDR3 protein: ASSVGTTQSSYNEQF; D gene: NA; V gene: TRBV2
CDR3 protein: SASRGSEQY; D gene: NA; V gene: TRBV20-1
CDR3 protein: SVLLAAANEQF; D gene: TRBD2; V gene: TRBV29-1
CDR3 protein: ASSSGQGALEETQY; D gene: TRBD1; V gene: TRBV7-3
CDR3 protein: ASSQTSGINEQF; D gene: TRBD2; V gene: TRBV11-2
CDR3 protein: ASSQGGGGTSGHAKNIQY; D gene: TRBD2; V gene: TRBV4-2
CDR3 protein: ASSPNIDSEAF; D gene: NA; V gene: TRBV18
CDR3 protein: ASSLFPTGDYEQY; D gene: NA; V gene: TRBV5-4
CDR3 protein: ASSLASSGRGLDEQF; D gene: TRBD2; V gene: TRBV7-9
CDR3 protein: ASSPRLLLAKNIQY; D gene: NA; V gene: TRBV28
CDR3 protein: AWDPIESGEQF; D gene: NA; V gene: TRBV30
CDR3 protein: ASSPDERLAGGYEQY; D gene: TRBD2; V gene: TRBV11-2
CDR3 protein: ATRGYEQY; D gene: NA; V gene: TRBV12-3/TRBV12-4